The clone carrying this T cell receptor (beta chain) has only one observation. This sample was included in a study of patients and donors after allogeneic stem cell transplantation. TCRdb analysed the RT-PCR reads with MiXCR anew, one entry per CDR3 protein. The profile covers 190,000 or so distinct CDR3 sequences, with around 40% appearing a single time and 11% taken by the ten largest. Trimming took 4 bases from V and 1 from J, leaving 10 bases between them. The CDR3 totals 14 residues. Per the germline V gene, CDR1 is LGHDT and CDR2 is YNNKEL (reference sequence). The TCR was taken from a human donor who was either an allogeneic HSCT recipient or a stem cell or donor lymphocyte infusion donor (not recorded which). It is not recorded whose cells these are; they may come from a transplant donor. Source material: blood, either unsorted or a sorted T cell fraction (not recorded which). The chain couples TRBV3-1 to TRBJ2-5; D is unresolved. CDR3: CASSPMTVQETQYF. CDR3 DNA sequence: TGTGCCAGCAGCCCAATGACGGTCCAAGAGACCCAGTACTTC.